The 2 T cell receptor beta chains reported below all come from one sample, sequenced in a study of CD8 T cells in Susac syndrome. RNA amounts of 0.5 to 1 ug underwent reverse transcription with random hexamers. MiXCR was run by TCRdb on the immunoSEQ multiplex PCR reads, yielding one entry per CDR3 protein. The sample holds about 190,000 distinct CDR3 sequences, under 97% seen once. Sequencing used CD4+ T cells from PBMCs. The receptors were gathered from a human donor with Susac syndrome.

This sequence joins TRBV24-1 and TRBJ2-7; D unclear. Germline-derived CDR1 and CDR2 are KGHDR and SFDVKD. Trimming took 3 bases from V and 1 from J, leaving 3 bases between them. CDR3 size: 12 residues. CDR3 bases: TGTGCCACCAGTGATGTATCCTACGAGCAGTACTTC. Translated: CATSDVSYEQYF.

CDR3 coding DNA: TGTGCCAGCAACCTCAGGGGGCCTGGGGCCAACGTCCTGACTTTC. Amino acid sequence: CASNLRGPGANVLTF. The chain couples TRBV12-3 or TRBV12-4 to TRBJ2-6; 8 nucleotides agree with TRBD1. The ends lost 7 bases at V and 2 bases at J; junction bases unmatched: 4. This CDR3 contains 15 residues.